What follows are 20 T cell receptor beta chains derived from one specimen sequenced in a study of blood T cell repertoires in COVID-19. Method: immunoSEQ multiplex PCR; TCRdb's copy keeps in-frame clones and lacks some. The table shows around 70,000 clones, with approximately 80% occurring only once. The sequencing input was peripheral blood. These receptors originate from a man between 60 and 75 years old with acute or convalescent COVID-19.

The chain carries TRBV18 and TRBJ2-5; TRBD2 agrees at 7 bases. Trimming took 6 bases from V and 5 from J; bases not matched to a gene: 6. The germline V gene has CDR1 KGHSH and CDR2 LQKENI. CDR3 length equals 13 residues. The CDR3 sequence is CASSLGLVETQYF. The DNA for the CDR3 is TGTGCCAGCTCCCTAGGACTAGTTGAGACCCAGTACTTC.

The chain recombines TRBV6-5 with TRBJ1-1, with D maybe TRBD1 (6 bases). Germline V lookup: CDR1 MNHEY, CDR2 SVGAGI. The length of the CDR3 is 15 residues. Trimming took 1 base from V and 0 from J, leaving 9 bases between them. The CDR3 spells CASSYFGGMNTEAFF. The CDR3 DNA follows: TGTGCCAGCAGTTACTTTGGGGGCATGAACACTGAAGCTTTCTTT.

The rearrangement joins TRBV4-1 to TRBJ1-2; D unclear. Germline lookup yields CDR1 MGHRA and CDR2 YSYEKL. The CDR3 spans 13 residues. Trimming removed 2 bases from V and 6 bases from J, with 10 bases in between. Here the CDR3 reads CASSQSYNNGYTF. In nucleotides, the CDR3 is TGCGCCAGCAGCCAATCATACAACAATGGCTACACCTTC.

This sequence joins TRBV3-1 (or the pseudogene TRBV3-2) and TRBJ1-6, with D tentatively TRBD1 (6 bases). The V gene's germline CDR1 is LGHDT and CDR2 YNNKEL (reference sequence). Trimming cost V 0 bases and J 10 bases, with 16 bases left between them. The CDR3 has 16 amino acids. The CDR3 nucleotides read TGTGCCAGCAGCCAAGAAAGAGGCAGGGGCAACTCACCCCTCCACTTT. As protein: CASSQERGRGNSPLHF.

This rearrangement joins TRBV7-2 to TRBJ2-2, with 9 bases that match TRBD1. Germline-derived CDR1 and CDR2 are SGHTA and FQGNSA. CDR3 length: 15 amino acids. After removal of 1 base from V and 8 bases from J, the junction contained 5 bases not matched to a gene. The CDR3 loop is CASSLVPGTGGELFF. The CDR3 region has the DNA TGTGCCAGCAGCTTAGTACCAGGGACAGGGGGGGAGCTGTTTTTT.

This clone was recorded once. This chain links TRBV4-3 with TRBJ1-1, with TRBD1 identical over 8 bases. From germline, CDR1 is LGHNA and CDR2 YSLEER. The CDR3 covers 14 residues. V lost 0 bases to trimming and J lost 6 bases; unmatched junction nucleotides: 3. CDR3 loop: CASSQDRGRSEAFF. DNA of the CDR3: TGCGCCAGCAGCCAAGACAGGGGGCGATCTGAAGCTTTCTTT.

The rearrangement uses TRBV7-8 and TRBJ1-5, with TRBD1 identical over 9 bases. Germline V gene data show CDR1 as SGHVS and CDR2 as FQNEAQ. The V segment lost 9 bases and the J segment 1 base; nucleotides outside the gene matches: 1. The CDR3 consists of 13 residues. The CDR3: CASGQGSNQPQHF. The DNA of the CDR3 is TGTGCCAGTGGACAGGGGAGCAATCAGCCCCAGCATTTT.

The gene calls are TRBV2 and TRBJ1-2; 7 nucleotides agree with TRBD1. The germline gives CDR1 SNHLY, CDR2 FYNNEI. J lost 4 bases, V lost 5 bases, and 10 bases had no gene match. This CDR3 has 15 residues. The CDR3 sequence: CASSPQGQPGYGYTF. CDR3 sequence (DNA): TGTGCCAGCAGTCCCCAGGGACAGCCTGGCTATGGCTACACCTTC. The entire variable domain, with the rest obtained from reference TRBV2 and TRBJ1-2, is as follows: EPEVTQTPSHQVTQMGQEVILRCVPISNHLYFYWYRQILGQKVEFLVSFYNNEISEKSEIFDDQFSVERPDGSNFTLKIRSTKLEDSAMYFCASSPQGQPGYGYTFGSGTRLTVV.

This chain joins TRBV19 and TRBJ1-3; perhaps TRBD1 as D (6 bases). From germline, CDR1 is LNHDA and CDR2 SQIVND (reference sequence). CDR3 length: 15 residues. Trimming took 3 bases from V and 4 from J, leaving 13 bases between them. The CDR3 DNA reads TGTGCCAGTAGTATGGGACAAGCTTGGGGAAACACCATATATTTT. It is translated as CASSMGQAWGNTIYF.

The chain has TRBV30 and TRBJ1-1; D ambiguous. Per germline, CDR1 GTSNPN and CDR2 SVGIG (reference sequence). The CDR3 is 12 amino acids. Trimming took 0 bases from V and 6 from J, leaving 8 bases between them. The CDR3, as DNA: TGTGCCTGGAGTGTATTGGCGGCTGAAGCTTTCTTT. It is translated as CAWSVLAAEAFF.

The V call is TRBV19, the J call TRBJ1-1; D gene uncertain. There are 14 residues in the CDR3. Deletions cut 2 bases from V and 1 base from J, with 8 bases between. The germline V gene has CDR1 LNHDA and CDR2 SQIVND (reference sequence). CDR3 bases: TGTGCCAGTAGTATATCTCTAAAGAACACTGAAGCTTTCTTT. Its protein product is CASSISLKNTEAFF.

This clone was found once. The chain is built from TRBV11-2 and TRBJ2-3; D is undetermined. The length of the CDR3 is 15 residues. Trimming removed 2 bases from V and 1 base from J, with 10 bases in between. Germline CDR1 is SGHAT and CDR2 is FQNNGV. CDR3 region: CASSLSVSRTDTQYF. As DNA, the CDR3 is TGTGCCAGCAGCTTATCCGTGTCCCGCACAGATACGCAGTATTTT.

The V and J genes are TRBV30 and TRBJ1-2; D not certain. V shed 4 bases and J shed 6 bases, with 15 bases lying between them. The CDR3 is 13 residues long. Germline assignment: CDR1 GTSNPN and CDR2 SVGIG (reference sequence). The CDR3 region has the DNA TGTGCCTGGAACCCAAAAAGAGGGAATGGCTACACCTTC. Residues: CAWNPKRGNGYTF. The full variable domain, its missing parts supplied by reference TRBV30 and TRBJ1-2, is SQTIHQWPATLVQPVGSPLSLECTVEGTSNPNLYWYRQAAGRGLQLLFYSVGIGQISSEVPQNLSASRPQDRQFILSSKKLLLSDSGFYLCAWNPKRGNGYTFGSGTRLTVV.

The V call is TRBV7-2, the J call TRBJ2-7, with 11 bases fitting TRBD2. The germline V gene encodes CDR1 SGHTA and CDR2 FQGNSA. Trimming at V came to 3 bases and at J to 0 bases, leaving 4 bases not matched to a gene. There are 16 residues in the CDR3. The CDR3, as DNA: TGTGCCAGCAGCTTGGGGACTAGCGGACACTCCTACGAGCAGTACTTC. Protein: CASSLGTSGHSYEQYF.

The J gene is TRBJ2-7, the V gene TRBV6-5; 12 bases align to TRBD2. The V segment lost 4 bases and the J segment 1 base; nucleotides outside the gene matches: 2. The CDR3 is 15 amino acids. Germline assignment: CDR1 MNHEY and CDR2 SVGAGI. The CDR3: CASSSGLAGSYEQYF. The CDR3 region has the DNA TGTGCCAGCAGTTCAGGACTAGCGGGATCCTACGAGCAGTACTTC.

The chain uses TRBV7-2 and TRBJ1-1; possibly TRBD1 for D (5 bases). CDR1 is SGHTA and CDR2 is FQGNSA in the germline V gene. There are 14 residues in the CDR3. The germline V and J ends were trimmed by 4 bases and 5 bases, with 14 bases remaining between them. The CDR3 DNA reads as TGTGCCAGCAGCTGGGGCCTTTTCTGGACTGAAGCTTTCTTT. Translation gives CASSWGLFWTEAFF.

The chain couples TRBV9 to TRBJ1-5; D possibly corresponds to TRBD1 (5 bases). Trimming cost V 0 bases and J 1 base, with 8 bases left between them. The germline V gene encodes CDR1 SGDLS and CDR2 YYNGEE. The length of the CDR3 is 15 residues. This CDR3 is CASSVAGVSNQPQHF. CDR3 nucleotide sequence: TGTGCCAGCAGCGTAGCGGGGGTAAGCAATCAGCCCCAGCATTTT.

The rearrangement joins TRBV15 to TRBJ1-6; D gene unclear. Germline values: CDR1 LNHNV, CDR2 YYDKDF (reference sequence). Trimming cost V 4 bases and J 7 bases, with 20 bases left between them. CDR3 length: 17 amino acids. For the CDR3, the DNA is TGTGCCACCAGCAACGAGGCTAAGAAGCTGCCAAATTCACCCCTCCACTTT. Encoded protein: CATSNEAKKLPNSPLHF. The whole variable domain, remainder taken from reference TRBV15 and TRBJ1-6, is DAMVIQNPRYQVTQFGKPVTLSCSQTLNHNVMYWYQQKSSQAPKLLFHYYDKDFNNEADTPDNFQSRRPNTSFCFLDIRSPGLGDTAMYLCATSNEAKKLPNSPLHFGNGTRLTVT.

The chain carries TRBV6-1 and TRBJ2-3, with a possible D match to TRBD1 (6 bases). The ends were cut back, 4 bases at V and 3 bases at J, with 17 bases in the middle. Germline values: CDR1 MNHNS, CDR2 SASEGT. The CDR3 totals 16 residues. CDR3 bases: TGTGCCAGCAGTGTAACCTCGACAGGTAGGACAGATACGCAGTATTTT. Its protein is CASSVTSTGRTDTQYF.

The V call is TRBV28, the J call TRBJ1-6; perhaps TRBD1 as D (5 bases). The germline V and J ends were trimmed by 3 bases and 0 bases, with 6 bases remaining between them. Looked up from germline, CDR1 is MDHEN and CDR2 is SYDVKM. CDR3 length equals 15 residues. The CDR3 is CASSFDSSYNSPLHF. CDR3 coding DNA: TGTGCCAGCAGTTTCGACAGCTCCTATAATTCACCCCTCCACTTT.